Below are 30 T cell receptor beta chains sequenced from a single sample in a study of Graves' ophthalmopathy and Graves' hyperthyroidism. Amplification of TCR beta CDR3 regions used RNA transcripts. Second-round multiplex PCR came after first-round RT-PCR with HTBI primers. From the multiplex PCR reads, TCRdb called clonotypes with MiXCR, one entry per CDR3 protein. This sample carries around 1,200,000 distinct CDR3 sequences, roughly two fifths of them seen once, and the ten largest clones take around 10%. Sequencing used peripheral blood or thyroid tissue (not recorded which). These receptors all stem from an adult man with Graves' hyperthyroidism.

This clonotype has a handful of counts. The V and J genes are TRBV12-3 or TRBV12-4 and TRBJ1-3; possibly TRBD1 for D (5 bases). The CDR3 length is 15 residues. Deletions cut 3 bases from V and 4 bases from J, with 13 bases between. Here the CDR3 reads CASSFGGAGGNTIYF. The CDR3 DNA follows: TGTGCCAGCAGTTTTGGCGGGGCCGGGGGAAACACCATATATTTT.

V gene TRBV7-9 combines with J gene TRBJ1-2; D may be TRBD1 (5 bases). The germline CDR1 and CDR2 sequences are SEHNR and FQNEAQ (reference sequence). V was shortened by 2 bases and J by 6 bases, with 13 bases between the two germline ends. CDR3 length: 14 residues. Written as DNA, the CDR3 is TGTGCCAGCAGCTTACCGGGGGACTTAAATGGCTACACCTTC. Residues: CASSLPGDLNGYTF.

The chain employs TRBV10-3 and TRBJ2-6, with D possibly matching TRBD1 (5 bases). V lost 2 bases and J 2 bases, leaving 10 bases between the germline ends. This CDR3 region has 16 residues. Germline CDR1 and CDR2: ENHRY and SYGVKD. CDR3 region: CAISEEGATGANVLTF. The CDR3 bases are TGTGCCATCAGTGAGGAAGGGGCTACTGGGGCCAACGTCCTGACTTTC.

This clonotype has only one observation. The J gene is TRBJ1-2, the V gene TRBV13; D gene uncertain. Germline V lookup: CDR1 PRHDT, CDR2 FYEKMQ (reference sequence). V lost 6 bases, J lost 6 bases, and 17 bases lay in between. This CDR3 has 14 residues. The CDR3 spells CASSLGSEGHGYTF. CDR3 DNA sequence: TGTGCCAGCAGTTTGGGGTCAGAGGGTCATGGCTACACCTTC.

This chain connects TRBV4-3 to TRBJ1-1, with TRBD1 identical over 9 bases. The CDR3 runs 14 residues. V gave up 1 base and J gave up 7 bases; unmatched junction bases: 4. Germline lookup yields CDR1 LGHNA and CDR2 YSLEER. Here the CDR3 DNA reads TGCGCCAGCAGCCAAGTCCCGACAGGGGGTGAAGCTTTCTTT. Amino acids: CASSQVPTGGEAFF.

J is TRBJ2-7 and V is TRBV5-1; 8 bases agree with TRBD1. Germline trimming cut 3 bases from V and 3 bases from J; bases unmatched to any gene: 2. CDR1 is SGHRS and CDR2 is YFSETQ in the germline V gene. This CDR3 has 13 residues. The CDR3 sequence is CASSWDRLYEQYF. The CDR3 coding sequence is TGCGCCAGCAGCTGGGACAGGCTCTACGAGCAGTACTTC.

To note about this clonotype: A much larger clone lies a single base off, so this may be a read error. The CDR3 ends on some other residue instead of the conserved phenylalanine or tryptophan, so this is likely a read error. The V gene is TRBV7-3, the J gene TRBJ2-5; a possible D gene is TRBD1 (6 bases). Germline V gene data show CDR1 as SGHTA and CDR2 as FQGTGA. Trimming removed 0 bases from V and 5 bases from J, with 10 bases in between. The CDR3 totals 14 residues. In DNA, the CDR3 is TGTGCCAGCAGCTTAACCGGCAGGGGTGAGACCCAGTACCTC. As protein: CASSLTGRGETQYL.

This clonotype was seen ten or more times. The genes are TRBV10-3 and TRBJ2-7; D might be TRBD1 (7 bases). Trimming stripped 4 bases from V and 0 bases from J, with 16 bases between. The CDR3 loop spans 16 amino acids. Looked up from germline, CDR1 is ENHRY and CDR2 is SYGVKD. CDR3 sequence reads: CAISVGGRDSSYEQYF. The DNA of the CDR3 is TGTGCCATCAGTGTGGGGGGTCGGGACAGCTCCTACGAGCAGTACTTC.

In this sample, this clonotype turned up a few times. The chain has TRBV6-5 and TRBJ1-2; D gene ambiguous. CDR3 length equals 14 residues. CDR1 and CDR2 from the germline V gene are MNHEY and SVGAGI. V was clipped by 0 bases and J by 5 bases, with 10 bases between them. CDR3: CASSYSRFWYGYTF. Written as DNA, the CDR3 is TGTGCCAGCAGTTACTCGAGATTTTGGTATGGCTACACCTTC.

This chain connects TRBV7-7 to TRBJ2-7; tentatively, D is TRBD2 (6 bases). Germline V gene sequence: CDR1 SSHAT, CDR2 FNYEAQ (reference sequence). The CDR3 consists of 13 residues. Trimming removed 9 bases from V and 3 bases from J, with 15 bases in between. CDR3 region: CARTTGTYYEQYF. DNA for the CDR3: TGTGCCAGAACAACCGGGACTTACTACGAGCAGTACTTC.

The genes are TRBV7-2 and TRBJ1-6; 10 nucleotides match TRBD1. Germline V gene sequence: CDR1 SGHTA, CDR2 FQGNSA. V shed 5 bases, J shed 7 bases, and the junction held 11 bases outside the gene matches. This CDR3 is 17 amino acids long. DNA for the CDR3: TGTGCCAGCAGCCCCTCCACCGGGACAGGGGAAAATTCACCCCTCCACTTT. Translation gives CASSPSTGTGENSPLHF.

This clonotype was observed a few times. This chain connects TRBV12-3 or TRBV12-4 to TRBJ2-7; tentatively, D is TRBD1 or TRBD2 (5 bases each). The CDR3 totals 14 residues. V shed 4 bases and J shed 4 bases, with 14 bases lying between them. CDR3 loop: CASSYRPEGYEQYF. The CDR3 DNA is TGTGCCAGCAGTTACAGACCCGAGGGGTACGAGCAGTACTTC.

Only a few counts were recorded for this clonotype. The rearrangement links TRBV28 to TRBJ2-7, with 10 bases lining up with TRBD1. This CDR3 contains 15 residues. After removal of 4 bases from V and 6 bases from J, the junction contained 9 bases not matched to a gene. Germline CDR1 MDHEN, CDR2 SYDVKM. CDR3 nucleotides: TGTGCCAGCAGTTACGGAGGGACAGGGGCTGGCGAGCAGTACTTC. Translated: CASSYGGTGAGEQYF.

The rearrangement uses TRBV2 and TRBJ2-7; 11 nucleotides agree with TRBD1. The CDR3 totals 16 residues. The J segment lost 6 bases and the V segment lost 8 bases, leaving 15 bases of the junction unmatched. The germline gives CDR1 SNHLY, CDR2 FYNNEI. CDR3 region: CASGYNPGQGGSEQYF. CDR3 DNA sequence: TGTGCCAGCGGCTATAATCCGGGACAGGGGGGTTCCGAGCAGTACTTC.

This clonotype was seen at least ten times. This chain connects TRBV5-1 to TRBJ2-7; unclear D gene. Germline CDR1 reads SGHRS; CDR2 reads YFSETQ. The CDR3 length is 14 residues. V lost 1 base, J lost 6 bases, and 14 bases lay in between. CDR3 protein: CASSLFGWSFEQYF. The CDR3 DNA follows: TGCGCCAGCAGCTTGTTTGGCTGGAGCTTCGAGCAGTACTTC.

J is TRBJ2-7 and V is TRBV29-1; no reliable D call. Germline assignment: CDR1 SQVTM and CDR2 ANQGSEA. This CDR3 spans 14 amino acids. V was cut by 2 bases and J by 0 bases, with 11 bases left in between. DNA of the CDR3: TGCAGCGTTGAAACTGGCAGTTTCTCCTACGAGCAGTACTTC. It encodes CSVETGSFSYEQYF.

The chain combines TRBV30 with TRBJ1-6; 9 positions match TRBD1. Germline V lookup: CDR1 GTSNPN, CDR2 SVGIG (reference sequence). This CDR3 comprises 14 residues. Trimming removed 5 bases from V and 10 bases from J; junction bases left unmatched: 9. The CDR3 is CAWANRGRGSPLHF. The CDR3 DNA reads as TGTGCCTGGGCAAACAGGGGGCGAGGGTCACCCCTCCACTTT. Full variable domain (missing parts from reference TRBV30 and TRBJ1-6): SQTIHQWPATLVQPVGSPLSLECTVEGTSNPNLYWYRQAAGRGLQLLFYSVGIGQISSEVPQNLSASRPQDRQFILSSKKLLLSDSGFYLCAWANRGRGSPLHFGNGTRLTVT.

This clonotype has at least ten counts. The genes are TRBV10-3 and TRBJ1-1, with no clear D. The CDR3 extends over 14 amino acids. Germline V CDR1 and CDR2: ENHRY, SYGVKD. The V end lost 6 bases, the J end lost 0 bases, and 11 bases lay between the germline ends. The chain's CDR3 is CAIREAPMNTEAFF. The CDR3, as DNA: TGTGCCATCAGGGAGGCACCAATGAACACTGAAGCTTTCTTT.

This clonotype came up a few times. The chain combines TRBV5-1 with TRBJ2-2, with 7 bases that match TRBD1. The J call could be wrong; TRBJ1-6 is a better fit for the DNA end. The length of the CDR3 is 15 residues. Germline V gives CDR1 SGHRS, CDR2 YFSETQ. DNA of the CDR3: TGCGCCAGCAGCGGCGGGGGACAGCCCAATTCACCCCTCCACTTT. It specifies CASSGGGQPNSPLHF.

This clonotype has just a few counts. The CDR3 protein is CASTSHSGTYEQYF. CDR3 DNA sequence: TGTGCCAGTACGAGCCACTCTGGGACCTACGAGCAGTACTTC. This sequence joins TRBV6-1 and TRBJ2-7, with unresolved D. This CDR3 is 14 amino acids long. The V end lost 9 bases, the J end lost 2 bases, and 17 bases lay between the germline ends. Germline assignment: CDR1 MNHNS and CDR2 SASEGT.

The V and J genes are TRBV10-3 and TRBJ1-1; D possibly corresponds to TRBD1 (5 bases). This CDR3 region has 14 residues. Trimming took off 6 bases at V and 1 base at J, with 12 bases between the two ends. Germline V lookup: CDR1 ENHRY, CDR2 SYGVKD. The CDR3 region has the DNA TGTGCCATCAGGGGGGGGGGGGAGAACACTGAAGCTTTCTTT. Its protein product is CAIRGGGENTEAFF.

The chain joins TRBV10-3 to TRBJ2-5, with D possibly TRBD1 on 6 matching bases. The end of the DNA aligns better with TRBJ2-7, so the J call may be wrong. The CDR3 is made up of 14 amino acids. Germline V lookup: CDR1 ENHRY, CDR2 SYGVKD. The CDR3 loop is CAISAGDGTYEQYF. DNA for the CDR3: TGTGCCATCAGCGCAGGGGACGGGACCTACGAGCAGTACTTC.

V and J are TRBV7-8 and TRBJ1-2; no definite D call. Trimming left V 1 base short and J 7 bases short, with 19 bases between. The germline V gene encodes CDR1 SGHVS and CDR2 FQNEAQ. The CDR3 length is 16 residues. The CDR3 sequence: CASSLGQTLGRSGYTF. In nucleotides, the CDR3 is TGTGCCAGCAGCTTAGGACAAACCCTAGGCCGGAGTGGCTACACCTTC.

The rearrangement links TRBV5-1 to TRBJ2-5; D unresolved. This CDR3 is built from 13 residues. The ends were cut back, 4 bases at V and 4 bases at J, with 11 bases in the middle. The germline V gene has CDR1 SGHRS and CDR2 YFSETQ. In DNA, the CDR3 is TGCGCCAGCAGCGCTGACCGCTCAGAGACCCAGTACTTC. Amino acid sequence: CASSADRSETQYF.

This clonotype was seen a few times. This rearrangement joins TRBV15 to TRBJ1-5, with D possibly TRBD1 on 5 matching bases. The ends were cut back, 4 bases at V and 6 bases at J, with 19 bases in the middle. CDR3 size: 16 residues. From germline, CDR1 is LNHNV and CDR2 YYDKDF (reference sequence). The CDR3 sequence is CATSKPGARRGQPQHF. The DNA of the CDR3 is TGTGCCACCAGCAAGCCGGGAGCTCGGAGGGGTCAGCCCCAGCATTTT.

This chain connects TRBV12-3 or TRBV12-4 to TRBJ1-5; possibly TRBD1 for D (5 bases). V was clipped by 7 bases and J by 4 bases, with 17 bases between them. The CDR3 covers 15 residues. The CDR3: CASNLGGLGNQPQHF. DNA for the CDR3: TGTGCCAGCAACCTCGGGGGGTTGGGGAATCAGCCCCAGCATTTT.

This clonotype came up many times. The J gene is TRBJ2-2, the V gene TRBV7-2; tentative D call: TRBD2 (6 bases). The ends were cut back, 0 bases at V and 5 bases at J, with 13 bases in the middle. CDR3 length: 16 residues. The germline gives CDR1 SGHTA, CDR2 FQGNSA. This CDR3 is CASSLAARRETGELFF. The CDR3 DNA sequence: TGTGCCAGCAGCTTAGCGGCTAGGAGGGAAACCGGGGAGCTGTTTTTT.

This clonotype was detected many times. This chain joins TRBV15 and TRBJ2-5; D is ambiguous. Germline CDR1 reads LNHNV; CDR2 reads YYDKDF (reference sequence). The CDR3 length is 14 residues. V was trimmed by 5 bases and J by 2 bases, leaving 12 bases between them. This chain's CDR3 is CATSGYSGQETQYF. As DNA, the CDR3 is TGTGCCACCAGCGGCTATAGTGGACAAGAGACCCAGTACTTC.

This clonotype appeared a few times. CDR3 sequence (DNA): TGTGCCAGCAGTCCCTCAGGGACAGGGAGGATCGAGCAGTACTTC. Protein: CASSPSGTGRIEQYF. V gene TRBV28 combines with J gene TRBJ2-7, with 9 nucleotides matching TRBD1. The germline V gene encodes CDR1 MDHEN and CDR2 SYDVKM. Germline trimming cut 5 bases from V and 6 bases from J; bases unmatched to any gene: 11. The CDR3 loop spans 15 amino acids.

Points on this clonotype: This may be a read error, as it is one base from a much larger clone. This chain uses TRBV24-1 with TRBJ1-5; D not certain. V gave up 4 bases and J gave up 5 bases, with 8 bases separating them. The CDR3 spans 13 residues. Germline-derived CDR1 and CDR2 are KGHDR and SFDVKD. In nucleotides, the CDR3 is TGTGCCACCAGTGAGGAGGGTCATCAGCCCCAGCATTTT. It translates to CATSEEGHQPQHF.